The 21 T cell receptor beta chains in this list originate from one sample, sequenced in a study of OX40 agonist ivuxolimab in advanced cancers. The data were produced by immunoSEQ multiplex PCR, yet TCRdb's version contains in-frame clones alone and is incomplete. The data contain approximately 79,000 clones, 94% of them seen just once; the ten biggest clones take up about a fifth. The sequencing here drew on CD4+ or CD8+ T cells sorted from blood, taken in a trial of the OX40 agonist ivuxolimab. The receptors were gathered from an adult with an advanced solid tumor such as melanoma, head and neck, liver or kidney cancer.

The rearrangement uses TRBV6-5 and TRBJ1-5; the D is unclear. Per germline, CDR1 MNHEY and CDR2 SVGAGI. The length of the CDR3 is 13 residues. Trimming cost V 8 bases and J 0 bases, with 8 bases left between them. CDR3 residues: CASQTYSNQPQHF. The CDR3 DNA is TGTGCCAGCCAGACTTATAGCAATCAGCCCCAGCATTTT.

The chain has TRBV7-9 and TRBJ1-2, with 7 bases aligning to TRBD1. With V trimmed by 6 bases and J by 6 bases, 7 bases remained unmatched. Germline-derived CDR1 and CDR2 are SEHNR and FQNEAQ (reference sequence). This CDR3 is 13 amino acids long. The CDR3 DNA reads as TGTGCCAGCAGTCACGACAGGGCCAATGGCTACACCTTC. It yields the protein CASSHDRANGYTF.

The chain employs TRBV5-5 and TRBJ2-1, with D possibly matching TRBD1 (5 bases). Germline assignment: CDR1 SGHKS and CDR2 YYEKEE (reference sequence). The CDR3 has 13 residues. The ends were cut back, 5 bases at V and 7 bases at J, with 13 bases in the middle. CDR3: CASSSGFGNEQFF. Written as DNA, the CDR3 is TGTGCCAGCAGTTCAGGGTTTGGGAATGAGCAGTTCTTC.

The rearrangement links TRBV4-2 to TRBJ2-3, with 10 bases lining up with TRBD2. CDR3 length: 16 residues. Germline V CDR1 and CDR2: LGHNA, YNFKEQ. J was trimmed by 5 bases and V by 6 bases; bases with no gene match: 11. CDR3 in DNA: TGTGCCAGCAGGAAGATAAGCGGGGGGGCTGGAGATACGCAGTATTTT. Translating it yields CASRKISGGAGDTQYF.

This chain joins TRBV27 and TRBJ2-1, with 8 bases lining up with TRBD2. This CDR3 region has 15 residues. Looked up from germline, CDR1 is MNHEY and CDR2 is SMNVEV (reference sequence). V lost 7 bases to trimming and J lost 4 bases; unmatched junction nucleotides: 9. The CDR3 region has the DNA TGTGCCAGCATGAGAGGGACTAGTGTTTACAATGAGCAGTTCTTC. Protein product: CASMRGTSVYNEQFF.

The chain combines TRBV2 with TRBJ1-4; TRBD1 matches at 7 bases. Germline V lookup: CDR1 SNHLY, CDR2 FYNNEI. The CDR3 is 15 residues long. The J segment lost 0 bases and the V segment lost 6 bases, leaving 4 bases of the junction unmatched. The CDR3 nucleotides read TGTGCCAGCAGGACGGGACAGTCAACTAATGAAAAACTGTTTTTT. Translating gives CASRTGQSTNEKLFF.

The V call is TRBV5-1, the J call TRBJ2-4, with D perhaps TRBD2 (5 bases). Germline V gives CDR1 SGHRS, CDR2 YFSETQ. The V end lost 3 bases, the J end lost 3 bases, and 16 bases lay between the germline ends. The CDR3 loop spans 16 amino acids. CDR3 bases: TGCGCCAGCAGCTGGACGGACGCCCGGGGCAAAAACATTCAGTACTTC. Translated, it gives CASSWTDARGKNIQYF. The full variable domain, rest sourced from reference TRBV5-1 and TRBJ2-4, is KAGVTQTPRYLIKTRGQQVTLSCSPISGHRSVSWYQQTPGQGLQFLFEYFSETQRNKGNFPGRFSGRQFSNSRSEMNVSTLELGDSALYLCASSWTDARGKNIQYFGAGTRLSVL.

This chain links TRBV5-1 with TRBJ1-4; a possible D gene is TRBD1 (5 bases). Trimming stripped 4 bases from V and 6 bases from J, with 16 bases between. The germline V gene encodes CDR1 SGHRS and CDR2 YFSETQ. The CDR3 covers 15 residues. This CDR3 is CASSLGIKGDEKLFF. CDR3 in DNA: TGCGCCAGCAGCCTAGGGATTAAAGGGGATGAAAAACTGTTTTTT.

This clone was found once. The chain has TRBV4-3 and TRBJ2-4, with 7 bases matching TRBD1. The CDR3 extends over 17 amino acids. The junction had 7 bases not matched to a gene; V was cut back by 2 bases and J by 0 bases. Germline lookup yields CDR1 LGHNA and CDR2 YSLEER. CDR3 in DNA: TGCGCCAGCAGCCAAATGTTCCAGGGGGAAGCCAAAAACATTCAGTACTTC. Amino acid sequence: CASSQMFQGEAKNIQYF.

This chain joins TRBV4-1 and TRBJ2-7; TRBD2 might be the D (6 bases). V gave up 1 base and J gave up 7 bases, with 11 bases separating them. CDR3 length: 13 amino acids. Germline V gives CDR1 MGHRA, CDR2 YSYEKL. In DNA, the CDR3 is TGCGCCAGCAGCCAAGGGAGGGATCAAGAGCAGTACTTC. Residues: CASSQGRDQEQYF.

The chain couples TRBV27 to TRBJ2-2; TRBD1 matches at 8 bases. Germline lookup yields CDR1 MNHEY and CDR2 SMNVEV (reference sequence). V lost 6 bases and J lost 4; bases outside the gene matches: 4. The CDR3 loop spans 14 amino acids. CDR3 bases: TGTGCCAGCAGCCTGGGACAGGTCACCGGGGAGCTGTTTTTT. This gives the protein CASSLGQVTGELFF.

The CDR3 DNA sequence: TGCGCCAGCAGCCAAGTCGGAGGGGGGCCGTCCTACGAGCAGTACTTC. Its translation: CASSQVGGGPSYEQYF. The chain recombines TRBV4-1 with TRBJ2-7; D assignment may be TRBD1 or TRBD2 (6 bases each). This CDR3 contains 16 residues. Trimming took off 1 base at V and 1 base at J, with 14 bases between the two ends. The germline V gene has CDR1 MGHRA and CDR2 YSYEKL.

The chain is built from TRBV9 and TRBJ1-1; possible D gene TRBD1, 6 bases. CDR1 is SGDLS and CDR2 is YYNGEE in the germline V gene. V lost 0 bases to trimming and J lost 0 bases, with 9 bases between them. This CDR3 is 15 amino acids long. CDR3 loop: CASSVVGQLNTEAFF. The CDR3 DNA is TGTGCCAGCAGCGTAGTAGGACAGCTGAACACTGAAGCTTTCTTT.

The chain is built from TRBV6-5 and TRBJ2-7, with 7 bases fitting TRBD1. Per germline, CDR1 MNHEY and CDR2 SVGAGI. V dropped 6 bases and J dropped 5; count of bases not matched to a gene: 7. The CDR3 is made up of 13 amino acids. CDR3 protein: CASSLTGSHEQYF. The CDR3 DNA reads as TGTGCCAGCAGCTTGACAGGGTCCCACGAGCAGTACTTC.

The gene calls are TRBV7-8 and TRBJ2-7, with 9 nucleotides matching TRBD2. Germline V gene sequence: CDR1 SGHVS, CDR2 FQNEAQ. The V segment lost 5 bases and the J segment 0 bases; nucleotides outside the gene matches: 5. CDR3 length: 15 amino acids. The CDR3 sequence is CASSASGRTSYEQYF. In DNA form, the CDR3 reads TGTGCCAGCAGCGCCAGCGGGAGGACCTCCTACGAGCAGTACTTC.

The CDR3: CASSTLLAGSGNEQFF. Here the CDR3 DNA reads TGTGCCAGCAGCACCCTCCTAGCGGGGTCTGGCAATGAGCAGTTCTTC. The genes are TRBV13 and TRBJ2-1; TRBD2 aligns across 9 bases. The germline CDR1 and CDR2 sequences are PRHDT and FYEKMQ (reference sequence). This CDR3 spans 16 amino acids. V lost 5 bases and J lost 6; bases outside the gene matches: 11.

This chain links TRBV7-9 with TRBJ1-6, with TRBD1 as a possible D gene (5 bases). Germline-derived CDR1 and CDR2 are SEHNR and FQNEAQ (reference sequence). This CDR3 has 15 amino acids. V was trimmed by 5 bases and J by 9 bases, leaving 17 bases between them. The CDR3 nucleotides are TGTGCCAGCAGCCATGGGGGACTGAAGCCTTCACCCCTCCACTTT. This gives the protein CASSHGGLKPSPLHF.

V gene TRBV5-5 combines with J gene TRBJ2-2, with 11 bases that match TRBD1. The CDR3 sequence is 17 residues long. V lost 4 bases to trimming and J lost 3 bases; unmatched junction nucleotides: 8. Germline V gene sequence: CDR1 SGHKS, CDR2 YYEKEE (reference sequence). CDR3 coding DNA: TGTGCCAGCAGCGGTGGGACAGGGGGGACGGACACCGGGGAGCTGTTTTTT. It yields the protein CASSGGTGGTDTGELFF.

J is TRBJ1-5 and V is TRBV27; possibly TRBD1 for D (5 bases). Per the germline V gene, CDR1 is MNHEY and CDR2 is SMNVEV (reference sequence). CDR3 length: 14 residues. Trimming shortened V by 2 bases and J by 1 base, and 6 bases separated the two germline ends. The CDR3 bases are TGTGCCAGCAGTTTAGGGGACAGCAATCAGCCCCAGCATTTT. Protein sequence: CASSLGDSNQPQHF.

V is TRBV4-3 and J is TRBJ2-7; tentatively, D is TRBD2 (5 bases). Trimming left V 0 bases short and J 4 bases short, with 10 bases between. CDR1 LGHNA and CDR2 YSLEER come from the germline V gene. This CDR3 spans 14 amino acids. The CDR3, as DNA: TGCGCCAGCAGCCAAGATTCGACGGGATACGAGCAGTACTTC. Encoded protein: CASSQDSTGYEQYF.

The rearrangement uses TRBV29-1 and TRBJ1-2; D possibly corresponds to TRBD1 (5 bases). In germline, CDR1 is SQVTM, CDR2 ANQGSEA. V shed 1 base and J shed 1 base, with 10 bases lying between them. The CDR3 has 14 residues. In DNA, the CDR3 is TGCAGCGTTGAAGGGGCAGGGTTTAACTATGGCTACACCTTC. Its translation: CSVEGAGFNYGYTF.